This T cell receptor beta chain was retrieved from a study of early T cells in non-severe SARS-CoV-2 infection (dated by TCRdb to about 2021). Broadly, across the study: Bulk RNA from unsorted whole blood was used for TCR sequencing, so alpha and beta chains could not be paired. Beyond this particular receptor, the publication reports: VDJdb matching was skewed toward anti-spike CD8 responses and likely underestimated virus-specific expansions by missing private and CD4 specificities.

A case-control design nested within a healthcare worker cohort in London, UK, was used, with weekly nasopharyngeal swab PCR tests and blood sampling performed. Healthcare workers were enrolled in the week of the UK lockdown, from 23 to 31 March 2020, and were followed every week for up to roughly 16 weeks. Taken from the germline V gene (reference sequence), the CDR1 and CDR2 loops are LGHDT and YNNKEL. The CDR3 contains 16 residues, cysteine and phenylalanine counted. The DNA shown is the 48-base CDR3, in frame from base 1. V trim: 4 bases; J trim: 5 bases; unmatched bases: 12. Only a few counts were recorded for this clonotype. Its specific antigen is unknown. No quality values exist for individual bases; no much larger clone is one base distant. The library was prepared using 5' RACE. This sample was sequenced with a NextSeq 500. To correct for sequencing error and PCR bias, the TCR library protocol tagged individual cDNA molecules with unique molecular identifiers. Both TCR alpha and beta chains were sequenced, and tight co-correlation was observed between alpha and beta sequence abundances in each sample. Processing in the source paper ran as follows. Decombinator V4 was used to annotate the V gene, J gene and CDR3 of the TCR sequences. Expanded TCRs were defined as changing significantly between any two time points under a Poisson model with p below 0.0001. Abundances of TCRs were expressed as counts per million after normalisation to the total number of TCRs sequenced in each sample. MAIT TCRs were defined by TRAV1-2 paired with TRAJ12, TRAJ20 or TRAJ33, and iNKT TCRs by TRAV10 paired with TRAJ18. VDJdb, accessed on 1 November 2021, was searched for TCRs annotated for CMV, EBV and SARS-CoV-2, and TCRs annotated for more than one antigen were excluded. TCRdb cleaned the public reads at Q25 with fastp, built clones with MiXCR and kept in-frame beta chains. Each CDR3 protein gets just one entry, which takes the most common genes and DNA from the rows behind it. These V and J calls are TCRdb output, not the study's own analysis. In this sample the table shows 15,000 to 25,000 distinct CDR3 sequences, about 4% of which occur a single time. The ten largest clones represent approximately 6.6% of the sample.

The sequence joins TRBV3-1 to TRBJ2-3, and 7 junctional nucleotides match TRBD2. The clonotype originates from an adult who was a healthcare worker with PCR-confirmed SARS-CoV-2 infection or an uninfected control (not recorded which). Material: whole blood. The nucleotides are TGTGCCAGCAGCCGCTCGACTAGCAGAATTGGAGATACGCAGTATTTT. This yields the protein CASSRSTSRIGDTQYF.